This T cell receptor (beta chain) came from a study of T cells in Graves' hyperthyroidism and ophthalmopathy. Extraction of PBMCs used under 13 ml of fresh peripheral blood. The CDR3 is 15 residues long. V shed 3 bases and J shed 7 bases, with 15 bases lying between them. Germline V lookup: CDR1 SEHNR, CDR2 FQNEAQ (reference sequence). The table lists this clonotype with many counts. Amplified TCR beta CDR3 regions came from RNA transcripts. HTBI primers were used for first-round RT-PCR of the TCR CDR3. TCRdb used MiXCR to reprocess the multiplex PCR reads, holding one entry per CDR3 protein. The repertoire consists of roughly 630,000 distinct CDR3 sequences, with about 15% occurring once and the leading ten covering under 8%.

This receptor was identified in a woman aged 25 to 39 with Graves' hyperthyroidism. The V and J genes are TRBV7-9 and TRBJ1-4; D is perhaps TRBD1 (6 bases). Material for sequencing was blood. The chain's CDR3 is CASSFDLGGGEKLFF. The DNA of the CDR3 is TGTGCCAGCAGCTTCGATCTAGGGGGGGGTGAAAAACTGTTTTTT.